This TCR beta chain was retrieved from a study of cytomegalovirus exposure and HLA in healthy donors. Study results and caveats: With DRB1 most and HLA-C fewest, TCR association rates differed between HLA loci in a later analysis.

This clone appeared once. Antigen specificity is unknown. Trimming at V came to 5 bases and at J to 4 bases, leaving 10 bases not matched to a gene. CDR1 SGHRS and CDR2 YFSETQ come from the germline V gene. There are 16 residues in the CDR3. Samples came from healthy bone marrow donors. 13 Jbeta primers and 60 Vbeta primers were used for the PCR. In the original processing: It was a later analysis that counted about 80 million unique TCR beta chains, of which roughly 11 million were shared. The data were produced by immunoSEQ multiplex PCR, yet TCRdb's version contains in-frame clones alone and is incomplete. V, J and clone size derive from that table, while D and trimming were established from the DNA sequence. The data show 200,000 or so clones, 70% to 85% seen once.

The chain is built from TRBV5-1 and TRBJ1-3; the match to TRBD1 covers 9 bases. Sequencing used PBMCs. This sequence originates from a boy between 2 and 10 years old in good health and CMV-seronegative. The CDR3 protein is CASRDLGQGYGNTIYF. CDR3 nucleotides: TGCGCCAGCAGGGATTTGGGACAGGGATACGGAAACACCATATATTTT.